Given below is one TCR beta chain in context. Its target is not known. The read terminates 3 residues ahead of where the CDR3 ends, so the germline J gene completes it. The record originates from a study of T cells in women clearing cervical HPV infection. As for the study in general: Women with histologically confirmed HPV16-related CIN3 or worse, 2 with invasive cancer, served as cases. Study-wide points: Combining TCR richness with V gene abundances gave approximately 0.8 AUC.

Germline-derived CDR1 and CDR2 are LNHDA and SQIVND (reference sequence). The CDR3 loop spans 14 amino acids. Method: immunoSEQ multiplex PCR; TCRdb's copy keeps in-frame clones and lacks some. Its listing shows about 32,000 clones. The chain combines TRBV19 with TRBJ1-2; a possible D gene is TRBD1 (6 bases). The specimen sequenced was blood buffy coat. The receptor was derived from a woman aged 18-70 years with a cervical HPV16 infection that either progressed to CIN3+ or cleared (not recorded which). CDR3 DNA, as far as it was read: TGTGCCAGTAGTATGTTCGAGGGGGATTACGAC. Translation: CASSMFEGDYD. The entire CDR3 is CASSMFEGDYDYTF.